The 4 T cell receptor beta chains below were found in one sample sequenced in a study of T-cell reconstitution after alpha-beta-depleted transplantation in children (TCRdb year 2016). In light of the paper, this sample's treatment or condition label describes: allogeneic hematopoietic cell transplantation with graft depleted of TCRalphabeta T cells and CD19 B cells. The library was prepared using PCR. Reads for this sample came from an Illumina HiSeq 2500. TCR libraries were prepared with molecular barcoding, using unique molecular identifiers to normalize TCRbeta repertoire quantification. TCRdb applied fastp at Q25 and MiXCR to the public reads, then kept only in-frame beta chains. Merged by CDR3 protein, the rows form single entries marked with the most common genes and DNA. The sample includes fewer than 500,000 distinct CDR3 sequences, with approximately 42% observed a single time. The top ten clones comprise under 35% of the sample.

This specimen consisted of PBMCs, obtained before TCRalphabeta/CD19-depleted stem cell transplant. The receptors come from a girl aged 2 to 10 with aplastic anemia, due to receive a stem cell transplant.

As regards this clonotype: One end of the junction fails to match germline, which may point to a read error. V gene TRBV5-1 combines with J gene TRBJ2-3; unclear D gene. The germline V gene encodes CDR1 SGHRS and CDR2 YFSETQ. The CDR3 extends over 13 amino acids. In DNA form, the CDR3 reads TGCGCCAGCAGCTTGGGACGCACAGATACGCAGTTTTTT. This gives the protein CASSLGRTDTQFF.

This clonotype was recorded once. This sequence joins TRBV5-1 and TRBJ2-7; D not certain. The CDR3 is 14 residues long. Trimming stripped 1 base from V and 7 bases from J, with 15 bases between. CDR1 is SGHRS and CDR2 is YFSETQ in the germline V gene. CDR3 sequence reads: CASSLSNSGKEQYF. The CDR3 region has the DNA TGCGCCAGCAGCTTGAGTAATTCGGGCAAGGAGCAGTACTTC.

The chain carries TRBV20-1 and TRBJ1-4; TRBD1 might be the D (6 bases). Germline CDR1 reads DFQATT; CDR2 reads SNEGSKA (reference sequence). The CDR3 loop spans 14 amino acids. V shed 0 bases and J shed 7 bases, with 12 bases lying between them. The CDR3 spells CSARDVQGSEKLFF. CDR3 DNA sequence: TGCAGTGCTAGAGATGTCCAGGGGAGTGAAAAACTGTTTTTT.

J is TRBJ2-1 and V is TRBV20-1, with TRBD2 matching 12 bases. The CDR3 sequence is 15 residues long. Per the germline V gene, CDR1 is DFQATT and CDR2 is SNEGSKA (reference sequence). V lost 0 bases, J lost 8 bases, and 5 bases stayed unmatched. The CDR3 bases are TGCAGTGCTAGAGATTGGACTAGCGGGGAAGATGAGCAGTTCTTC. It translates to CSARDWTSGEDEQFF.